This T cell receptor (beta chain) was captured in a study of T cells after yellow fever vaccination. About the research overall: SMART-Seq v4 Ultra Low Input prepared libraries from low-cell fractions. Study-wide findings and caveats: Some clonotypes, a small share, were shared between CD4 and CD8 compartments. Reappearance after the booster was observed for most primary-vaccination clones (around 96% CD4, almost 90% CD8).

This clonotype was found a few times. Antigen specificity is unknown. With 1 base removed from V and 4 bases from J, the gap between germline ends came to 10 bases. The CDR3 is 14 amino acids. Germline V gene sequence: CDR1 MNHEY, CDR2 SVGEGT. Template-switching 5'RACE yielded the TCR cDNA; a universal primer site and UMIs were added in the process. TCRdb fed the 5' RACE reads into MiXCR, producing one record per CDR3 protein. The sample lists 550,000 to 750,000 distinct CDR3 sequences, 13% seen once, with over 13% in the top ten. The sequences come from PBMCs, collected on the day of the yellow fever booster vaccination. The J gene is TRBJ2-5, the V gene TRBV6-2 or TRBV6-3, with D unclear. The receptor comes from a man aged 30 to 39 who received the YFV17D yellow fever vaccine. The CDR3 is CASSYWETGETQYF. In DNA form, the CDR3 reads TGTGCCAGCAGTTACTGGGAAACCGGAGAGACCCAGTACTTC.